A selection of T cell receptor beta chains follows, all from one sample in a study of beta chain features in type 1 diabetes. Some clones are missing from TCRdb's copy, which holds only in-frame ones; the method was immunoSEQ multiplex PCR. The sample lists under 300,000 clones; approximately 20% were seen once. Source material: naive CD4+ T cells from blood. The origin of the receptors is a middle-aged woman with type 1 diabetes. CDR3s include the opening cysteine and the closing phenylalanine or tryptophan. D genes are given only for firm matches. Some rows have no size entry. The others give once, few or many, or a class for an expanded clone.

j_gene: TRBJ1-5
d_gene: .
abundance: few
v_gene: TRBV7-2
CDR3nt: TGTGCCAGCAGCTTAGCCGGGGGGAGTTTTCAGCCCCAGCATTTT
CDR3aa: CASSLAGGSFQPQHF

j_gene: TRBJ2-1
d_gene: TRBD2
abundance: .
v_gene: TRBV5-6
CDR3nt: TGTGCCAGCAGCTTGTTAAGCGGGGAAACCTACAATGAGCAGTTCTTC
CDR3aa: CASSLLSGETYNEQFF

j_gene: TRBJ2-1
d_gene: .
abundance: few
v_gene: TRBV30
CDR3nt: TGTGCCTGGAGTCGCCGTGGGCCCCCCTACAATGAGCAGTTCTTC
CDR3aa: CAWSRRGPPYNEQFF

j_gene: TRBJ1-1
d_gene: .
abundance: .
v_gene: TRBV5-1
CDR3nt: TGCGCCAGCAGCTTGTCGGGAAGTGACACTGAAGCTTTCTTT
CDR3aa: CASSLSGSDTEAFF

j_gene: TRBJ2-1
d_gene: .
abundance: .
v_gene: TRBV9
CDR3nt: TGTGCCAGCAGCGGTGGAGGGCCGCTGTACAATGAGCAGTTCTTC
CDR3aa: CASSGGGPLYNEQFF

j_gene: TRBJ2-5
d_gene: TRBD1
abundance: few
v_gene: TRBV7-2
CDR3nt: TGTGCCAGCAGCTCCCCGCCGGGACAGAGTCCCGAGACCCAGTACTTC
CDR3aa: CASSSPPGQSPETQYF

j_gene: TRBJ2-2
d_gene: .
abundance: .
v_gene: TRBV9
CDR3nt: TGTGCCAGCAGCGTAGGCGGATTGGGCACCGGGGAGCTGTTTTTT
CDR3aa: CASSVGGLGTGELFF

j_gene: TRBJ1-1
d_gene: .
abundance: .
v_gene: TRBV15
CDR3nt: TGTGCCACCAGGGCAGGTAACACTGAAGCTTTCTTT
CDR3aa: CATRAGNTEAFF

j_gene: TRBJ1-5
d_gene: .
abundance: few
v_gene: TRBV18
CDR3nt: TGTGCCAGCTCACCACCTGGCCCGCAGGGGATCGGGCAGCCCCAGCATTTT
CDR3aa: CASSPPGPQGIGQPQHF

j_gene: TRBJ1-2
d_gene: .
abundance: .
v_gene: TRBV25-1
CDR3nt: TGTGCCAGCAGTGAATCTCGGGGACTCTATGGCTACACCTTC
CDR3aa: CASSESRGLYGYTF

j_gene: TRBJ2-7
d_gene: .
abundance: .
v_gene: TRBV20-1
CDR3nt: TGCAGTGCTAGTGGTCGGGAGCAGTACTTC
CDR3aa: CSASGREQYF

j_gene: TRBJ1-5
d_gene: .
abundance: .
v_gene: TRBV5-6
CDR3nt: TGTGCCAGCAGCTTGTCCCCAGGGGGCAATCAGCCCCAGCATTTT
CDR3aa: CASSLSPGGNQPQHF

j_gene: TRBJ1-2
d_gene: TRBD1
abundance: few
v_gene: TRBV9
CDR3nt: TGTGCCAGCAGTCTCCAGGGGGCGGAGAACTATGGCTACACCTTC
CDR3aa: CASSLQGAENYGYTF

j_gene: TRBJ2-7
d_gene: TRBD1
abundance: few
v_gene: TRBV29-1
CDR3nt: TGCAGCGTGGGGACAGACTTCGAGCAGTACTTC
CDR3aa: CSVGTDFEQYF

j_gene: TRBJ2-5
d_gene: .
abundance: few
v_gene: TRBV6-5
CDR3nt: TGTGCCAGCAGTTACAGGGGTGGAAATCAAGAGACCCAGTACTTC
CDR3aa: CASSYRGGNQETQYF

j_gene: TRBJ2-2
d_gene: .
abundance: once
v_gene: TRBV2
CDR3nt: TGTGCCAGCAGTGGGCCCGGGGAGCTGTTTTTT
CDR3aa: CASSGPGELFF

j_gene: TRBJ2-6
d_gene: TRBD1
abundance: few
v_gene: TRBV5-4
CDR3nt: TGTGCCAGCAGCATTCGGACAGGGAGAGCTGGGGCCAACGTCCTGACTTTC
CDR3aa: CASSIRTGRAGANVLTF

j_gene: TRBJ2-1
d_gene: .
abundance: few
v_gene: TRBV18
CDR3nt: TGTGCCAGCTCACCCGGGGGATACAATGAGCAGTTCTTC
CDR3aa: CASSPGGYNEQFF

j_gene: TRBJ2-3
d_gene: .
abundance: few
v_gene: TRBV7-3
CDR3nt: TGTGCCAGCAGTCTGGAAGGGGTTCGCACAGATACGCAGTATTTT
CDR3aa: CASSLEGVRTDTQYF

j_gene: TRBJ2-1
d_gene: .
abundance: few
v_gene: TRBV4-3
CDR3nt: TGCGCCAGCAGCCAAGAGCCAGGGGACAATGAGCAGTTCTTC
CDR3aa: CASSQEPGDNEQFF

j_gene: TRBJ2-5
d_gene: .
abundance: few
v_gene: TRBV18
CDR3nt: TGTGCCAGCTCAAAGCCGACAGTTCAAGAGACCCAGTACTTC
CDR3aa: CASSKPTVQETQYF

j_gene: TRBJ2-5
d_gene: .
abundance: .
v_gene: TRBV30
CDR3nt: TGTGCCTGGGGGTTGGAGGACTCACTCACCCAGTACTTC
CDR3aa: CAWGLEDSLTQYF

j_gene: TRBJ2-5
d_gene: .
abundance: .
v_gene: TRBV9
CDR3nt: TGTGCCAGCAGCGAGAGCTTGATCCGGGGGGAGACCCAGTACTTC
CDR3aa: CASSESLIRGETQYF

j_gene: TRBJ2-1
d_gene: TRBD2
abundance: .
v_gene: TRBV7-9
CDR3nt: TGTGCCAGCAGCCGAGGACTAGCGGACTACAATGAGCAGTTCTTC
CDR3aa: CASSRGLADYNEQFF

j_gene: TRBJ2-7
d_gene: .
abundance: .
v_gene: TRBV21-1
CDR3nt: TGTGCCAGCAGCCTTAGCGAGGCTAGCGGGGGTTACGAGCAGTACTTC
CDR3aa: CASSLSEASGGYEQYF

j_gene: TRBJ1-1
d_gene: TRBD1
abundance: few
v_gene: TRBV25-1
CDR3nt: TGTGCCAGCAGTGTCTACGACAGGGTGAATTTCGTCTTT
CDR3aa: CASSVYDRVNFVF

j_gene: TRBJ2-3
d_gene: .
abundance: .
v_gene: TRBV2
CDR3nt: TGTGCCAGCAGTGTAAACCGGGAAGCGACAGATACGCAGTATTTT
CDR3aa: CASSVNREATDTQYF

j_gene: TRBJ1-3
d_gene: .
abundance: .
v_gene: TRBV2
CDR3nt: TGTGCCAGCAGGCGGGGGCTCCCCAGGCCCGACTCTGGAAACACCATATATTTT
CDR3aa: CASRRGLPRPDSGNTIYF

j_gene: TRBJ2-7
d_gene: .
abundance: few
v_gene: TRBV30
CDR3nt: TGTGCCTGGAGTGAGCTAGCGCCCAACGAGCAGTACTTC
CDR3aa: CAWSELAPNEQYF

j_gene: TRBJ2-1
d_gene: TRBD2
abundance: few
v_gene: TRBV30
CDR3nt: TGTGCCTGGAGTCCCAGTAGGACTAGCGGTTTTTACAATGAGCAGTTCTTC
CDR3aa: CAWSPSRTSGFYNEQFF

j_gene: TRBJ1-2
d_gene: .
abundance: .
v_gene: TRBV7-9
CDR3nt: TGTGCCAGCAGTTCCTCCGACGTGGCGGGAGGCTACACCTTC
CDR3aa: CASSSSDVAGGYTF